The rows below give T cell receptor beta chains drawn from one sample of a study of Ad26.COV2.S vaccination and SARS-CoV-2 variants. The protocol was immunoSEQ multiplex PCR, while the TCRdb copy is restricted to in-frame clones and leaves out a portion. The table records 200,000 to 250,000 clones, over 75% of them present only once. Sequenced material: peripheral blood, taken in a trial of Ad26.COV2.S vaccine versus placebo. These receptor sequences come from a person aged 18 to 65 who received the Ad26.COV2.S COVID-19 vaccine or a placebo. CDR3s include the opening cysteine and the closing phenylalanine or tryptophan. D genes are given only for firm matches. Expanded clones are given a class, and other clones once, few, many or no size at all.

CASSMTGWNTEAFF,TGTGCCAGCAGTATGACAGGCTGGAACACTGAAGCTTTCTTT,TRBV28,TRBJ1-1,-,-
CASSLATSGVGDTQYF,TGTGCCAGCAGCCTTGCAACTAGCGGGGTTGGAGATACGCAGTATTTT,TRBV5-4,TRBJ2-3,TRBD2,-
CASSQVGTAGGAGEQFF,TGTGCCAGCAGCCAAGTGGGTACTGCAGGTGGGGCAGGTGAGCAGTTCTTC,TRBV4-2,TRBJ2-1,-,-
CASNSPRGSGNTIYF,TGTGCCAGCAACTCTCCGCGGGGCTCTGGAAACACCATATATTTT,TRBV28,TRBJ1-3,-,-
CASSAGRSSNQPQHF,TGTGCCAGTAGTGCGGGACGAAGTAGCAATCAGCCCCAGCATTTT,TRBV19,TRBJ1-5,-,few
CASFRGLGEAFF,TGTGCCAGCTTCAGGGGGCTGGGTGAAGCTTTCTTT,TRBV12-3/TRBV12-4,TRBJ1-1,TRBD1,-
CASSSREERGGRSQFF,TGTGCCAGCAGCTCCCGGGAGGAGCGGGGGGGCCGTTCGCAGTTCTTC,TRBV7-6,TRBJ2-1,TRBD2,-
CASSNRGPNQPQHF,TGTGCCAGCAGTAACAGGGGGCCGAATCAGCCCCAGCATTTT,TRBV6-5,TRBJ1-5,TRBD1,-
CASSSLTGGAQPQHF,TGTGCCAGCAGTTCCTTAACAGGGGGAGCTCAGCCCCAGCATTTT,TRBV6-2/TRBV6-3,TRBJ1-5,TRBD1,-
CASPSELNTEAFF,TGTGCCAGCCCCAGTGAGTTGAACACTGAAGCTTTCTTT,TRBV6-6,TRBJ1-1,-,few
CASSLTQGREQPQHF,TGTGCCAGCAGCTTAACCCAGGGAAGGGAACAGCCCCAGCATTTT,TRBV7-6,TRBJ1-5,-,-
CASSQDKKGRQPQHF,TGCGCCAGCAGCCAAGATAAAAAGGGCAGGCAGCCCCAGCATTTT,TRBV4-3,TRBJ1-5,-,-
CASSPPGEKLFF,TGTGCCAGCTCACCCCCAGGTGAAAAACTGTTTTTT,TRBV18,TRBJ1-4,-,-
CASSRGGSTDTQYF,TGCGCCAGCAGCCGCGGAGGGTCCACAGATACGCAGTATTTT,TRBV5-1,TRBJ2-3,-,-
CASSIVPGDTEAFF,TGTGCCAGTAGTATTGTCCCTGGCGACACTGAAGCTTTCTTT,TRBV19,TRBJ1-1,-,-
CASRRQGGEQYF,TGTGCCAGCAGACGACAGGGTGGCGAGCAGTACTTC,TRBV12-3/TRBV12-4,TRBJ2-7,TRBD1,-
CASSQLFNREQYF,TGCGCCAGCAGCCAACTCTTCAATCGCGAGCAGTACTTC,TRBV4-3,TRBJ2-7,-,-
CASSLGSGTGELFF,TGCGCCAGCAGCTTGGGTTCAGGGACCGGGGAGCTGTTTTTT,TRBV5-1,TRBJ2-2,-,-
CAWSSGPYGYTF,TGTGCCTGGAGTTCGGGGCCTTATGGCTACACCTTC,TRBV30,TRBJ1-2,-,-
CASSYGGAGNQPQHF,TGTGCCAGCAGTTACGGGGGCGCGGGCAATCAGCCCCAGCATTTT,TRBV6-2/TRBV6-3,TRBJ1-5,-,-
CSVVGRMNTEAFF,TGCAGCGTTGTAGGACGGATGAACACTGAAGCTTTCTTT,TRBV29-1,TRBJ1-1,-,-
CASSPERRNSPLHF,TGTGCCAGCTCACCAGAACGCCGGAATTCACCCCTCCACTTT,TRBV18,TRBJ1-6,-,-
CASSLYRTDTQYF,TGTGCCAGCAGCTTATACCGCACAGATACGCAGTATTTT,TRBV7-8,TRBJ2-3,-,once
CASTSPVSGNTIYF,TGTGCCAGCACCTCCCCGGTCTCTGGAAACACCATATATTTT,TRBV11-2,TRBJ1-3,-,-
CASRAGQDRPNYGYTF,TGTGCCAGTAGGGCGGGACAGGATCGACCCAACTATGGCTACACCTTC,TRBV19,TRBJ1-2,TRBD1,-
CASRDSGRIAGELFF,TGTGCCAGCAGAGATAGCGGGAGAATCGCCGGGGAGCTGTTTTTT,TRBV3-1/TRBV3-2,TRBJ2-2,TRBD2,-
CASSLIGGTDTQYF,TGTGCCAGCAGCTTAATCGGGGGTACAGATACGCAGTATTTT,TRBV7-3,TRBJ2-3,-,-
CASSTSIPGRVDEQYF,TGTGCCAGCAGCACGTCAATTCCGGGCAGGGTTGACGAGCAGTACTTC,TRBV9,TRBJ2-7,-,-
CASSQGGAGAMNTEAFF,TGTGCCAGCAGCCAAGGGGGAGCGGGGGCTATGAACACTGAAGCTTTCTTT,TRBV4-2,TRBJ1-1,-,-
CASSQAGETQYF,TGTGCCAGCTCACAAGCTGGGGAGACCCAGTACTTC,TRBV18,TRBJ2-5,-,-
CSAPDRAGYTF,TGCAGTGCTCCTGACAGGGCGGGCTACACCTTC,TRBV20-1,TRBJ1-2,TRBD1,once
CASSSTVYNEQYF,TGTGCCAGCAGTTCGACAGTCTATAACGAGCAGTACTTC,TRBV27,TRBJ2-7,-,once
CASSSLGLAAFF,TGTGCCAGCAGCAGCCTTGGCCTGGCAGCTTTCTTT,TRBV9,TRBJ1-1,-,-
CASSTKPGQGSAEAFF,TGTGCCAGTAGTACGAAACCGGGACAGGGGAGCGCTGAAGCTTTCTTT,TRBV19,TRBJ1-1,TRBD1,-
CASSLGKTGELFF,TGTGCCAGCAGCCTTGGGAAGACCGGGGAGCTGTTTTTT,TRBV21-1,TRBJ2-2,-,-
CASSRAGDEQFF,TGTGCCAGCTCACGGGCCGGGGATGAGCAGTTCTTC,TRBV18,TRBJ2-1,-,-
CAISETANYGYTF,TGTGCCATCAGTGAGACAGCAAACTATGGCTACACCTTC,TRBV10-3,TRBJ1-2,-,-
CACVTGTSRYEQYF,TGTGCCTGTGTAACCGGGACTAGCAGGTACGAGCAGTACTTC,TRBV30,TRBJ2-7,TRBD2,-
CSASRLSGTNTGELFF,TGCAGTGCTAGTAGGTTAAGCGGGACGAACACCGGGGAGCTGTTTTTT,TRBV20-1,TRBJ2-2,TRBD2,-
CASSQPPSGGAGYNEQFF,TGTGCCAGCAGCCAACCCCCTAGCGGGGGGGCGGGTTACAATGAGCAGTTCTTC,TRBV3-1/TRBV3-2,TRBJ2-1,TRBD2,-
CASSATTGPETQYF,TGTGCCAGCAGTGCAACGACAGGCCCAGAGACCCAGTACTTC,TRBV25-1,TRBJ2-5,-,-
CATRRRDSYEQYF,TGTGCCACTCGTCGCAGGGACTCCTACGAGCAGTACTTC,TRBV25-1,TRBJ2-7,-,-
CASSQGAVVTNEKLFF,TGCGCCAGTTCCCAGGGGGCCGTAGTCACTAATGAAAAACTGTTTTTT,TRBV5-1,TRBJ1-4,TRBD1,-
CASSARDRGYEQFF,TGTGCCAGCAGCGCCCGGGACAGGGGTTATGAGCAGTTCTTC,TRBV5-4,TRBJ2-1,TRBD1,once
CASSITYNSPLHF,TGTGCCAGTAGTATCACCTATAATTCACCCCTCCACTTT,TRBV19,TRBJ1-6,-,-
CASRMRTGQITEAFF,TGTGCCAGTAGGATGAGGACAGGGCAAATCACTGAAGCTTTCTTT,TRBV19,TRBJ1-1,TRBD1,-
CASSFSGVQETQYF,TGTGCCAGCAGCTTTAGCGGGGTCCAAGAGACCCAGTACTTC,TRBV7-2,TRBJ2-5,TRBD2,-
CASTSPSRGTGYTF,TGTGCCAGCACTTCCCCGTCTCGGGGGACGGGCTACACCTTC,TRBV28,TRBJ1-2,-,-
CASSWDRGNEKLFF,TGTGCCAGCAGCTGGGACAGGGGTAATGAAAAACTGTTTTTT,TRBV5-4,TRBJ1-4,TRBD1,-
CASSLIEGGFYSNQPQHF,TGTGCCAGCAGTTTGATAGAGGGGGGGTTCTATAGCAATCAGCCCCAGCATTTT,TRBV28,TRBJ1-5,-,-
CASDRGVAKNIQYF,TGTGCCAGCGATCGAGGGGTAGCCAAAAACATTCAGTACTTC,TRBV2,TRBJ2-4,-,-
CAPGDREQSDTQYF,TGTGCCCCCGGGGACAGGGAACAGTCAGATACGCAGTATTTT,TRBV7-4,TRBJ2-3,TRBD1,once
CASSGGYTYEQYF,TGTGCCAGCAGCGGAGGGTATACCTACGAGCAGTACTTC,TRBV11-2,TRBJ2-7,-,once